What follows are 6 T cell receptor beta chains derived from one specimen sequenced in a study of B cell selection in AIRE deficiency. The sorted conventional CD4 T cells were gated as CD4+CD127+. Using immunoSEQ multiplex PCR, the repertoire was profiled, and TCRdb retains in-frame clones only, with some absent. The data show fewer than 30,000 clones, about 96% seen once. The sequenced sample was CD4+CD127+ conventional T cells sorted from PBMCs. The receptor set was obtained from a human donor in good health.

The CDR3 DNA sequence: TGTGCCAGCAGCAAAGAGAGGGGCCCCGGGACATATGTTGACCTCCACTTT. Its translation: CASSKERGPGTYVDLHF. The chain couples TRBV21-1 to TRBJ1-6; the DNA was not used to check the table's D call, TRBD1. TRBV21-1 is tagged as a pseudogene. CDR3 size: 17 residues.

V usage is TRBV7-9 and J usage is TRBJ2-1, with 9 bases aligning to TRBD1. Unmatched junction bases numbered 13, after V lost 2 bases and J lost 8 bases. CDR1 is SEHNR, CDR2 FQNEAQ, per germline (reference sequence). There are 17 residues in the CDR3. As DNA, the CDR3 is TGTGCCAGCAGCTTAAACAGGGGGCGCCTTAATTGGTATGAGCAGTTCTTC. Translating it yields CASSLNRGRLNWYEQFF.

CDR3 protein: CASSLARPVGNQPQHF. CDR3 DNA: TGTGCCAGCAGCTTAGCGCGGCCGGTGGGAAATCAGCCCCAGCATTTT. The chain uses TRBV11-2 and TRBJ1-5; the D is unclear. The V gene lost 1 base and the J gene lost 4 bases, with 14 bases spanning the gap. The CDR3 is 16 residues long. Germline V gene data show CDR1 as SGHAT and CDR2 as FQNNGV. Combining the CDR3 with reference TRBV11-2 and TRBJ1-5 gives the whole variable domain EAGVAQSPRYKIIEKRQSVAFWCNPISGHATLYWYQQILGQGPKLLIQFQNNGVVDDSQLPKDRFSAERLKGVDSTLKIQPAKLEDSAVYLCASSLARPVGNQPQHFGDGTRLSIL.

CDR3: CASSLGDTGELFF. CDR3 DNA sequence: TGTGCCAGCAGCTTAGGTGACACCGGGGAGCTGTTTTTT. The chain employs TRBV7-3 and TRBJ2-2; D is uncertain. This CDR3 is built from 13 residues. V dropped 2 bases and J dropped 3 bases, with 4 bases sitting between them. CDR1 is SGHTA, CDR2 FQGTGA, per germline.

The gene calls are TRBV11-2 and TRBJ2-1, with 8 bases fitting TRBD1. The CDR3 spans 16 residues. V dropped 1 base and J dropped 5; count of bases not matched to a gene: 7. CDR1 and CDR2 from the germline V gene are SGHAT and FQNNGV. The DNA for the CDR3 is TGTGCCAGCAGCTTAGCTTACACAGGGGGGAACAATGAGCAGTTCTTC. Residues: CASSLAYTGGNNEQFF.

CDR3 in amino acids: CASSQDARGVEPQHF. In DNA, the CDR3 is TGCGCCAGCAGCCAAGACGCGCGGGGAGTGGAGCCCCAGCATTTT. The chain has TRBV4-1 and TRBJ1-5, with D unclear. The CDR3 consists of 15 residues. Trimming took off 0 bases at V and 8 bases at J, with 14 bases between the two ends. Germline V gene sequence: CDR1 MGHRA, CDR2 YSYEKL.